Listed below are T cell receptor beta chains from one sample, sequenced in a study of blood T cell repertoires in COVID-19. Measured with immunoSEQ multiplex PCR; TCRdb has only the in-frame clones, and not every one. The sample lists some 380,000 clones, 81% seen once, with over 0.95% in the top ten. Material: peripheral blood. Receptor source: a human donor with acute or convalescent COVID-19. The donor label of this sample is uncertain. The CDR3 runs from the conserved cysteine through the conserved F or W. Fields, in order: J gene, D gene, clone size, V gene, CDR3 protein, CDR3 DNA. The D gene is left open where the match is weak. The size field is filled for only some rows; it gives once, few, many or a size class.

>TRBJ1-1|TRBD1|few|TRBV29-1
CSVNTGQVLNTEAFF
TGCAGCGTTAACACCGGACAGGTGCTGAACACTGAAGCTTTCTTT
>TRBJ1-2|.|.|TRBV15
CATSRDIGVGYGYTF
TGTGCCACCAGCAGAGATATAGGGGTAGGGTATGGCTACACCTTC
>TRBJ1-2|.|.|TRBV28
CASSQGYGYTF
TGTGCCAGCAGTCAGGGCTATGGCTACACCTTC
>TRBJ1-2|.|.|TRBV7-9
CASTKSRSPGGYTF
TGTGCCAGCACCAAATCTCGTTCCCCCGGGGGCTACACCTTC
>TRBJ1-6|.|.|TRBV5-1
CASSLEGQGRWSPLHF
TGCGCCAGCAGCTTGGAGGGGCAGGGGCGATGGTCACCCCTCCACTTT
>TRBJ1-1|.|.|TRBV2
CASRAWDTGDTEAFF
TGTGCCAGCAGAGCGTGGGACACCGGGGACACTGAAGCTTTCTTT
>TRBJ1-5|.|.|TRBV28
CASSFDSARDQHF
TGTGCCAGCAGTTTTGATTCGGCGAGGGACCAGCATTTT
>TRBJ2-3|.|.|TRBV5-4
CASAHRWADTQYF
TGTGCCAGCGCACACAGGTGGGCGGATACGCAGTATTTT
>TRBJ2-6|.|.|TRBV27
CASSSGGAGANVLTF
TGTGCCAGCAGTTCTGGCGGGGCTGGGGCCAACGTCCTGACTTTC
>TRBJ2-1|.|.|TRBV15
CATTNTPRAYNEQFF
TGTGCCACCACCAATACGCCGAGAGCCTACAATGAGCAGTTCTTC
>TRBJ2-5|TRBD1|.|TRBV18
CASSPTTGIGETQYF
TGTGCCAGCTCACCAACGACAGGGATTGGGGAGACCCAGTACTTC
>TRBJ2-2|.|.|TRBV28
CASSLTGIGTGELFF
TGTGCCAGCAGTCTAACAGGGATAGGAACCGGGGAGCTGTTTTTT
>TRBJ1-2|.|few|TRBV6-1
CASSEAIYGYTF
TGTGCCAGCAGTGAAGCCATCTATGGCTACACCTTC
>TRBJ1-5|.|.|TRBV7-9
CASSRDPGLQPQHF
TGTGCCAGCAGCCGAGACCCGGGGTTACAGCCCCAGCATTTT
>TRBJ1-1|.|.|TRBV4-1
CASLGVKGHIGEAFF
TGCGCCTCTCTGGGGGTCAAGGGACATATCGGTGAAGCTTTCTTT
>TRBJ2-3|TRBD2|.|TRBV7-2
CASSSRGGTDTQYF
TGTGCCAGCAGCTCCCGGGGGGGCACAGATACGCAGTATTTT
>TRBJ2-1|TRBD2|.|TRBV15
CATSGTISGARFF
TGTGCCACCAGTGGGACTATTTCAGGAGCTAGGTTCTTC
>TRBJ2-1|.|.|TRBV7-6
CASTEGRGSGYEQFF
TGTGCCAGCACCGAGGGCAGGGGAAGTGGCTATGAGCAGTTCTTC
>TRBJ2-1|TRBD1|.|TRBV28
CASSRVDRGIGNEQFF
TGTGCCAGCAGTCGGGTCGACAGGGGAATCGGCAATGAGCAGTTCTTC
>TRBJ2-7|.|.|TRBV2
CASSETSGEQYF
TGTGCCAGCAGTGAGACATCTGGGGAGCAGTACTTC
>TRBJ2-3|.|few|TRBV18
CASSPRGLVSDTQYF
TGTGCCAGCTCACCACGGGGACTTGTCTCAGATACGCAGTATTTT
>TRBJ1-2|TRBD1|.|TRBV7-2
CASSPRTGGEHGYTF
TGTGCCAGCAGCCCCCGGACAGGGGGCGAACATGGCTACACCTTC
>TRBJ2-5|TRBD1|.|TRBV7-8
CASSWTGEETQYF
TGTGCCAGCAGCTGGACAGGGGAAGAGACCCAGTACTTC
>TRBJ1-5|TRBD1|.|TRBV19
CASKGQTGENQPQHF
TGTGCCAGCAAGGGCCAAACAGGGGAAAATCAGCCCCAGCATTTT
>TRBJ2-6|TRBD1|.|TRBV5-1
CASSGGTAGSGANVLTF
TGCGCCAGCAGCGGTGGGACAGCTGGCTCTGGGGCCAACGTCCTGACTTTC
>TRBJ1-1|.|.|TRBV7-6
CASSPLPFGDQVRNTEAFF
TGTGCCAGCAGCCCACTCCCGTTTGGAGACCAAGTGCGGAACACTGAAGCTTTCTTT